The rows below give T cell receptor beta chains drawn from one sample of a study of T cell responses to AZD1222 COVID-19 vaccine. Some clones are missing from TCRdb's copy, which holds only in-frame ones; the method was immunoSEQ multiplex PCR. Among around 99,000 clones listed, over 85% were seen once. The input for sequencing was peripheral blood, taken on day 0 of AZD1222 vaccination. Receptors were obtained from an adult in good health. Both conserved end residues are trimmed from each CDR3. Size values are once, few and many counts, or a class for expanded clones, and some rows have none.

j_call | v_call | clone_size | cdr3_aa
TRBJ1-2 | TRBV10-3 | - | AISEGQGINYGYT
TRBJ1-2 | TRBV2 | - | ASSGRGESNGYT
TRBJ1-4 | TRBV6-2/TRBV6-3 | - | ASSLYRAPEEKLF
TRBJ1-2 | TRBV12-3/TRBV12-4 | - | ASSLRGGYGYT
TRBJ2-1 | TRBV27 | - | ASSLSGNEQF
TRBJ2-7 | TRBV9 | - | ASSVGWAQSYEQY
TRBJ2-3 | TRBV4-1 | - | ASSQGPSGRVDTQY
TRBJ2-7 | TRBV2 | - | ASSESGFGYEQY
TRBJ1-4 | TRBV6-2/TRBV6-3 | - | ASSYVGATNEKLF
TRBJ2-2 | TRBV28 | - | ASSSPADTGELF
TRBJ1-4 | TRBV16 | - | ASSLTETRGGINEKLF
TRBJ2-2 | TRBV7-2 | - | ASSPQEGGITGELF
TRBJ1-1 | TRBV5-1 | - | ASSLTANTEAF
TRBJ1-2 | TRBV27 | few | ASSLSGQFYGYT
TRBJ2-7 | TRBV9 | - | ASSPNRDITYEQY
TRBJ1-1 | TRBV7-8 | - | ASSELYGARAMGYTEAF
TRBJ1-1 | TRBV19 | - | ASSITLNTEAF
TRBJ1-1 | TRBV5-1 | - | ASSLLAGGNTEAF
TRBJ2-7 | TRBV7-2 | - | ASSFGGGSFRYEQY
TRBJ2-2 | TRBV4-2 | - | ASSQAGTAGDDGELF
TRBJ1-6 | TRBV9 | - | ASSPRQGESSPLH
TRBJ1-2 | TRBV2 | - | ASSVKTAKNYGYT
TRBJ1-1 | TRBV2 | - | ATSRTVNTEAF
TRBJ2-1 | TRBV19 | once | ASSIFRGGEQF
TRBJ1-5 | TRBV18 | once | ASSRGTGGAGNQPQH
TRBJ1-1 | TRBV14 | - | ASSQEGQAEAF
TRBJ1-5 | TRBV27 | - | ASSFGVWGH
TRBJ1-1 | TRBV7-9 | once | ASSPQLNTEAF
TRBJ2-2 | TRBV6-5 | once | ASAVGVDTGELF